The clone carrying this TCR beta chain was detected only a few times. The data were obtained in a study of blood T cell repertoires in COVID-19. As for the study in general: COVID-19 samples from acute and convalescent phases originated in the United States, Italy and Spain. From T cells, B-cell-depleted T cells, or PBMCs came the material, which was cDNA or gDNA.

The method was immunoSEQ multiplex PCR; TCRdb's version includes in-frame clones alone and lacks a portion of them. The sample lists roughly 220,000 clones; approximately 82% were seen once. Sequenced sample: peripheral blood. The TCR sequence derives from a woman in her thirties or forties who had recovered from COVID-19.

The CDR3 sequence is CASSLSQTGGGGYTF. In DNA, the CDR3 is TGTGCCAGCAGTTTATCACAAACAGGGGGGGGAGGCTACACCTTC. This chain uses TRBV28 with TRBJ1-2; TRBD1 matches at 8 bases. V gave up 1 base and J gave up 8 bases; unmatched junction bases: 9. Germline V gene data show CDR1 as MDHEN and CDR2 as SYDVKM. This CDR3 comprises 15 residues.